A single T cell receptor (beta chain) is shown here with its context. Its antigen is unidentified. The donors were healthy bone marrow donors. Researchers ran the PCR with 60 Vbeta and 13 Jbeta primers. Repertoires were generated with immunoSEQ multiplex PCR, while TCRdb's copy carries only in-frame clones and drops some. The table includes some 56,000 clones, 75% to 85% detected once. CDR3 length: 17 amino acids. Germline V lookup: CDR1 MNHNS, CDR2 SASEGT. J lost 2 bases, V lost 3 bases, and 4 bases had no gene match. The source of the sample is a study of cytomegalovirus exposure and HLA in healthy donors. Looking at the study overall: HLA-typed donors contributed some 77 million unique TCRs, which were held in an early data release.

The study's findings and limits: Later work associated roughly 17,000 TCR beta sequences with HLA alleles at 0.05 false discovery rate.

The specimen was PBMCs. The chain has TRBV6-1 and TRBJ2-1; 13 bases agree with TRBD2. This TCR derives from a woman aged 40 to 50 in good health and CMV-seronegative. This CDR3 reads CASSERGTSGAYNEQFF. In nucleotides, the CDR3 is TGTGCCAGCAGTGAGAGAGGGACTAGCGGGGCCTACAATGAGCAGTTCTTC.